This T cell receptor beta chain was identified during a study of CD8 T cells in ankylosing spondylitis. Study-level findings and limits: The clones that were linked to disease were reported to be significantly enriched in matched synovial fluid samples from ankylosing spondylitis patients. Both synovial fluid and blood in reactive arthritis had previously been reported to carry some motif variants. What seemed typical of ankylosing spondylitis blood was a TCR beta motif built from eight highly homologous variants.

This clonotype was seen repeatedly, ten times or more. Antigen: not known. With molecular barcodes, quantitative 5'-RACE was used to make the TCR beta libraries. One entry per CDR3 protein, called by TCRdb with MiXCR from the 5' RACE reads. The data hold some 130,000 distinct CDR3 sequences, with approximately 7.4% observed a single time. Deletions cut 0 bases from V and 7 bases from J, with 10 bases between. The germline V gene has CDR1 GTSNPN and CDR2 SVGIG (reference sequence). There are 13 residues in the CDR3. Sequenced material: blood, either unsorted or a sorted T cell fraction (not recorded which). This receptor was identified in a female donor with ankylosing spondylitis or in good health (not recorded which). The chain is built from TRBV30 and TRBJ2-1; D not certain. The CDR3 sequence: CAWSVHAVNEQFF. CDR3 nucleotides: TGTGCCTGGAGTGTACACGCGGTTAATGAGCAGTTCTTC.